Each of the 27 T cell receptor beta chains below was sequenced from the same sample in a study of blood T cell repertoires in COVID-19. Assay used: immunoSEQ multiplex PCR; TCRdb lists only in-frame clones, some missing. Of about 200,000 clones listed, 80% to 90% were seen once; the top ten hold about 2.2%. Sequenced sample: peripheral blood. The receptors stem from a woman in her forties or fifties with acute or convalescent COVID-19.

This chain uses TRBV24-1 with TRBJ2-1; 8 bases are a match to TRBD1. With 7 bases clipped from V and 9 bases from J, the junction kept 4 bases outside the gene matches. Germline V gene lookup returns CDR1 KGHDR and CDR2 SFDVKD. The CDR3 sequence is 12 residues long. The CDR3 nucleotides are TGTGCCACCAGCAGGGGGCCTGGTGAGCAGTTCTTC. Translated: CATSRGPGEQFF.

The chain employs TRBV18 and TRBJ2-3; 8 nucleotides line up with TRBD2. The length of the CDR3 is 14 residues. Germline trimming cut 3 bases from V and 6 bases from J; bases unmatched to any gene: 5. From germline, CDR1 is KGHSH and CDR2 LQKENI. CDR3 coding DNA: TGTGCCAGCTCACCCGGGACTAGAAGGGATACGCAGTATTTT. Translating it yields CASSPGTRRDTQYF.

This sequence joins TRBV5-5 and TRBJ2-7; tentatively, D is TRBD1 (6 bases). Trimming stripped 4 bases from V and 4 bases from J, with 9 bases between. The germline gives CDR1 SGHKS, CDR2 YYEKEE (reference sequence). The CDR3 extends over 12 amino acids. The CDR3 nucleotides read TGTGCCAGCAGCGGTACAGGGTACGAGCAGTACTTC. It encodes CASSGTGYEQYF.

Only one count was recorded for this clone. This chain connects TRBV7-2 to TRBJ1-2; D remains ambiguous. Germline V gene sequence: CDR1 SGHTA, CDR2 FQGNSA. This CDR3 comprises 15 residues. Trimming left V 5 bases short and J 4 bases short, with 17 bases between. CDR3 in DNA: TGTGCCAGCAGCCCTTCCGGGAGGATACCCTATGGCTACACCTTC. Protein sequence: CASSPSGRIPYGYTF.

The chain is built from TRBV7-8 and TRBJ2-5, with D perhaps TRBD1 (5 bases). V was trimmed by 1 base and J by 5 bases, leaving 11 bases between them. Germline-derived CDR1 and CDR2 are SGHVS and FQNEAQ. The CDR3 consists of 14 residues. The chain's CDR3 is CASSLVPGKETQYF. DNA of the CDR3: TGTGCCAGCAGCTTAGTTCCAGGGAAGGAGACCCAGTACTTC.

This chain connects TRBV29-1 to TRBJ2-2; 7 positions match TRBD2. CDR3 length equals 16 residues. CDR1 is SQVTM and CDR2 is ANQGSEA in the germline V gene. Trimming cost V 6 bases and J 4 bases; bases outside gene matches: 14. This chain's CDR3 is CSVLGAGVWSTGELFF. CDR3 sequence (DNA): TGCAGCGTCCTAGGGGCGGGAGTGTGGAGCACCGGGGAGCTGTTTTTT.

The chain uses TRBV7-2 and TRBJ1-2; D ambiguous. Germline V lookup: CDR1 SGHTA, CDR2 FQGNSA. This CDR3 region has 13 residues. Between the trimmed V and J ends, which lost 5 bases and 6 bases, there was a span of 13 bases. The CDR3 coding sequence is TGTGCCAGCAGCATCTCGGGTGCCCATGGCTACACCTTC. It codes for CASSISGAHGYTF.

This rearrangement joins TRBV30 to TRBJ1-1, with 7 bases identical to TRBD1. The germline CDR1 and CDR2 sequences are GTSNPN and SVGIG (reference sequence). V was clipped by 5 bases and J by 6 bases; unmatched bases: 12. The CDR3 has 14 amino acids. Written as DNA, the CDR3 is TGTGCCTGGGGCCGTAGGGGGCCCACCCCTGAAGCTTTCTTT. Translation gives CAWGRRGPTPEAFF.

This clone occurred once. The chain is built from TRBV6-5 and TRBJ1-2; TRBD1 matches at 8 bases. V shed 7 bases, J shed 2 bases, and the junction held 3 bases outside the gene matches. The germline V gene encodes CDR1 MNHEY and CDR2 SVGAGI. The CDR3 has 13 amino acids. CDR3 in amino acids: CASTRTGNYGYTF. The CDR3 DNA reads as TGTGCCAGCACCAGGACAGGGAACTATGGCTACACCTTC.

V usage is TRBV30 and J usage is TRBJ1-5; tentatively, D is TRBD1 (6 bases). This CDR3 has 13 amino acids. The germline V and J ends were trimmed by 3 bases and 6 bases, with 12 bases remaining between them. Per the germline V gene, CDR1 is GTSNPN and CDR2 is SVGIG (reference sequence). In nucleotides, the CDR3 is TGTGCCTGGAGCGTAAGGGGGGGTCAGCCCCAGCATTTT. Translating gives CAWSVRGGQPQHF. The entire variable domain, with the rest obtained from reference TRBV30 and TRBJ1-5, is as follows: SQTIHQWPATLVQPVGSPLSLECTVEGTSNPNLYWYRQAAGRGLQLLFYSVGIGQISSEVPQNLSASRPQDRQFILSSKKLLLSDSGFYLCAWSVRGGQPQHFGDGTRLSIL.

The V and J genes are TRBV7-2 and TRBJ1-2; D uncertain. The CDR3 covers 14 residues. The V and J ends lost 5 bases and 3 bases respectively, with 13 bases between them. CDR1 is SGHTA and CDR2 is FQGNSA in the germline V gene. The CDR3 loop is CASSVRMSYYGYTF. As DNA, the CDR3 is TGTGCCAGCAGCGTCAGGATGTCATACTATGGCTACACCTTC.

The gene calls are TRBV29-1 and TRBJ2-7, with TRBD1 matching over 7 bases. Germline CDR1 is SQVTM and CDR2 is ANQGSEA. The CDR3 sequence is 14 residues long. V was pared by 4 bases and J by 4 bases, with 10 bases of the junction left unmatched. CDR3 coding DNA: TGCAGCGTTGCAATAGGGACAGTCCTATACGAGCAGTACTTC. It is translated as CSVAIGTVLYEQYF.

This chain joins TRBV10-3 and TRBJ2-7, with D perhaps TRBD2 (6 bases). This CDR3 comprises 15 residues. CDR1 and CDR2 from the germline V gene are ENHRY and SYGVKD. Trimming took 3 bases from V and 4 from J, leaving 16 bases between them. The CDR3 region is CAISEQLADEYEQYF. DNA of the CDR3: TGTGCCATCAGTGAACAACTAGCAGATGAATACGAGCAGTACTTC.

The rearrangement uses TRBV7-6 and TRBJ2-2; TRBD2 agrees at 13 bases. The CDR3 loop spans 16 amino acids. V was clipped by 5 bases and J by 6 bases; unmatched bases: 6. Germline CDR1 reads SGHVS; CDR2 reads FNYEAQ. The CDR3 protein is CASSLYTSGGAGELFF. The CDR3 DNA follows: TGTGCCAGCAGCCTTTACACTAGCGGGGGGGCCGGGGAGCTGTTTTTT.

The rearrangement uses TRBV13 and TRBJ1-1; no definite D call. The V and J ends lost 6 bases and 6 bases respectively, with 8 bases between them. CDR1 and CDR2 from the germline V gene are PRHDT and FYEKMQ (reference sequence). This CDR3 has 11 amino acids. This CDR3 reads CASSIGAEAFF. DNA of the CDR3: TGTGCCAGCAGTATCGGGGCTGAAGCTTTCTTT.

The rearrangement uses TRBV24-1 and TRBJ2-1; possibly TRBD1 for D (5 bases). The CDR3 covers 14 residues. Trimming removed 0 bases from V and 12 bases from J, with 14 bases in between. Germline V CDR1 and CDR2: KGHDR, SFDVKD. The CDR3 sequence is CATSDLGQGRGQFF. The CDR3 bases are TGTGCCACCAGTGATTTGGGGCAGGGAAGGGGGCAGTTCTTC.

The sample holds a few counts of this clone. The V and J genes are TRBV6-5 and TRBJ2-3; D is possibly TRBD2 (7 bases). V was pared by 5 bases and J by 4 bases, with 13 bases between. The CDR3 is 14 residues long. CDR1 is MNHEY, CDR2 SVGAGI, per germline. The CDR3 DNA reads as TGTGCCAGCAGTCAACGGGGGGCTGCAGATACGCAGTATTTT. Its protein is CASSQRGAADTQYF.

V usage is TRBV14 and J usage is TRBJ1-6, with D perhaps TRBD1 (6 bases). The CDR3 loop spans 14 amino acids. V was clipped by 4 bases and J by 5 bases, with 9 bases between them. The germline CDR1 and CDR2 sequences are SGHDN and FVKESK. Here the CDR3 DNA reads TGTGCCAGCAGCCTGGACAGAAATAATTCACCCCTCCACTTT. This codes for CASSLDRNNSPLHF.

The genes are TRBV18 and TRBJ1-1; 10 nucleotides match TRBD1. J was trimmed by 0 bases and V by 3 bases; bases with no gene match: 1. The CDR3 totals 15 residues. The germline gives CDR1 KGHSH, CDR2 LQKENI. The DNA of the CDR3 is TGTGCCAGCTCACCGGGACAGGGGATGAACACTGAAGCTTTCTTT. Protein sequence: CASSPGQGMNTEAFF.

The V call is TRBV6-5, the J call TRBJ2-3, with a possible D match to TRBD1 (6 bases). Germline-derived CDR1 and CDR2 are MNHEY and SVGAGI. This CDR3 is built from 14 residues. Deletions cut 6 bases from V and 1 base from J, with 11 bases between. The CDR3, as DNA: TGTGCCAGCAGCCGAAGACAGGGCACAGATACGCAGTATTTT. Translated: CASSRRQGTDTQYF.

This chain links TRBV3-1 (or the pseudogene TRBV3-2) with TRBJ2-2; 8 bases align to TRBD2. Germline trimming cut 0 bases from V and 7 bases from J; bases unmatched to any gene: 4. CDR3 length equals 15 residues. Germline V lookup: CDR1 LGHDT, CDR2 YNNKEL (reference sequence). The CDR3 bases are TGTGCCAGCAGCCAAGATCCCCGGGGGGGCGGGGAGCTGTTTTTT. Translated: CASSQDPRGGGELFF.

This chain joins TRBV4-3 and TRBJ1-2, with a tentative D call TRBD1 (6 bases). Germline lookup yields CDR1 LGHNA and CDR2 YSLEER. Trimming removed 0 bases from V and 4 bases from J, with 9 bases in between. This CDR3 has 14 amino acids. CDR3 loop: CASSQDIGGYGYTF. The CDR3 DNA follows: TGCGCCAGCAGCCAAGATATAGGGGGCTATGGCTACACCTTC.

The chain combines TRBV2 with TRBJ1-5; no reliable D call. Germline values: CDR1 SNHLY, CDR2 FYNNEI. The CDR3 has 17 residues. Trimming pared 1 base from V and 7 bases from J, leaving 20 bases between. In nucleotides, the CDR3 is TGTGCCAGCAGTGAAGGATGGAAGACTAAACCGGGACAGCCCCAGCATTTT. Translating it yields CASSEGWKTKPGQPQHF.

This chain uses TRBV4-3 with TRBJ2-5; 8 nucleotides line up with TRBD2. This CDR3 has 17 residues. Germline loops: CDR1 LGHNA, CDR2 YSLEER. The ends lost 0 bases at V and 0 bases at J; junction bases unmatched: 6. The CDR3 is CASSQDRLAGYQETQYF. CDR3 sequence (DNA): TGCGCCAGCAGCCAAGATCGGTTAGCGGGGTACCAAGAGACCCAGTACTTC.

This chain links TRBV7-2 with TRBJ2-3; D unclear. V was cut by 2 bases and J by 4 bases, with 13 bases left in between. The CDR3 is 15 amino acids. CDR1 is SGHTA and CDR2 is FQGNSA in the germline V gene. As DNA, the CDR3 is TGTGCCAGCAGCTTACTCGGCCCCCGGGCAGATACGCAGTATTTT. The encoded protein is CASSLLGPRADTQYF.

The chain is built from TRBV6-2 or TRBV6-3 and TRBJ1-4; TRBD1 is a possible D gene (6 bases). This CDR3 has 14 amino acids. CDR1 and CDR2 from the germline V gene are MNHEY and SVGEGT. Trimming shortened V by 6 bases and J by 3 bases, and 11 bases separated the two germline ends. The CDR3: CASRYRESNEKLFF. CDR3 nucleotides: TGTGCCAGCAGATACAGGGAGTCTAATGAAAAACTGTTTTTT.

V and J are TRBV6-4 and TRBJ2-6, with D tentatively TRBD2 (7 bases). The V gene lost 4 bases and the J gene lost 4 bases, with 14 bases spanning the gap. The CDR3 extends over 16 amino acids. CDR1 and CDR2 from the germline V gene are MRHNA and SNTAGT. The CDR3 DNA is TGTGCCAGCAGTGCCGAAGGGGGGGTCGGGGCCAACGTCCTGACTTTC. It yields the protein CASSAEGGVGANVLTF.